Sequencing of this TCR beta chain was carried out in a study of blood T cell repertoires in COVID-19. At the level of the study: COVID-19 samples from acute and convalescent phases originated in the United States, Italy and Spain.

Per germline, CDR1 MNHEY and CDR2 SVGAGI. The ends lost 3 bases at V and 6 bases at J; junction bases unmatched: 3. The CDR3 extends over 14 amino acids. TCRdb keeps only in-frame clones here, not all; method: immunoSEQ multiplex PCR. The table has about 260,000 clones, 80% to 90% seen once; the top ten hold roughly 10%. Seattle cases were enrolled at active infection and followed longitudinally. The chain joins TRBV6-5 to TRBJ1-5; 9 bases match TRBD1. Material: peripheral blood. The clonotype originates from a woman in her sixties or seventies with COVID-19, enrolled during active disease. This CDR3 reads CASSYGQGSQPQHF. DNA for the CDR3: TGTGCCAGCAGTTATGGACAGGGGAGTCAGCCCCAGCATTTT.